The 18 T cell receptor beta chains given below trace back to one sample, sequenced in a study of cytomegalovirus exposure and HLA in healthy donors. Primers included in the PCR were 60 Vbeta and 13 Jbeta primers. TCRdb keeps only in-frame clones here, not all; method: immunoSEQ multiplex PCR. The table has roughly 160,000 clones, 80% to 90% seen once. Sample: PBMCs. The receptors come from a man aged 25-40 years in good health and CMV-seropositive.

The CDR3 loop is CASSDWTGEETQYF. For the CDR3, the DNA is TGTGCCAGCAGCGACTGGACAGGGGAGGAGACCCAGTACTTC. The chain joins TRBV5-6 to TRBJ2-5, with 9 bases fitting TRBD1. The CDR3 runs 14 residues. Germline assignment: CDR1 SGHDT and CDR2 YYEEEE. Trimming at V came to 4 bases and at J to 5 bases, leaving 6 bases not matched to a gene.

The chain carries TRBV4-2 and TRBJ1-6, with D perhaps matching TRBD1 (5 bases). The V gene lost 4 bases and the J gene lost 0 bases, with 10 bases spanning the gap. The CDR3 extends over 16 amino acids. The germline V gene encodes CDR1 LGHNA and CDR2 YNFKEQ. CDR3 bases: TGTGCCAGCAGCCCCACGGGGGGCTCCTATAATTCACCCCTCCACTTT. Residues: CASSPTGGSYNSPLHF.

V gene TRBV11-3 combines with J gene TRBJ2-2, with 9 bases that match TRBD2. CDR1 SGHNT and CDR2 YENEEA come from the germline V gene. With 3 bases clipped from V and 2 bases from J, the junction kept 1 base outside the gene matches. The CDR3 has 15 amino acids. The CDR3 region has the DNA TGTGCCAGCAGCTTTGGGACTAGCAACACCGGGGAGCTGTTTTTT. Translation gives CASSFGTSNTGELFF.

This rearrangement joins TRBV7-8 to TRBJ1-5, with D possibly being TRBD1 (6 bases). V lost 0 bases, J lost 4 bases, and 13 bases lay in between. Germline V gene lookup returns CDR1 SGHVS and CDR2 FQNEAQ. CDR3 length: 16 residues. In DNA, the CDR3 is TGTGCCAGCAGCTTAGCCAGGGGAGAGGGAAATCAGCCCCAGCATTTT. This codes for CASSLARGEGNQPQHF.

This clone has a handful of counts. The CDR3 coding sequence is TGTGCCAGTAGTATACGGAGTCCAAACTATGGCTACACCTTC. Translation gives CASSIRSPNYGYTF. The chain carries TRBV19 and TRBJ1-2; no firm D call. Germline assignment: CDR1 LNHDA and CDR2 SQIVND (reference sequence). CDR3 length equals 14 residues. Between the trimmed V and J ends, which lost 2 bases and 2 bases, there was a span of 9 bases.

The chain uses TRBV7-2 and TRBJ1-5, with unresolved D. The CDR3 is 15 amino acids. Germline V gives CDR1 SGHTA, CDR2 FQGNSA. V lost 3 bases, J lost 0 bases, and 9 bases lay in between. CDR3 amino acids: CASSFSTYSNQPQHF. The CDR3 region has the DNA TGTGCCAGCAGCTTTAGCACGTATAGCAATCAGCCCCAGCATTTT.

Here the CDR3 reads CASSSPWNTEAFF. Here the CDR3 DNA reads TGTGCCAGCAGTTCTCCGTGGAACACTGAAGCTTTCTTT. The gene calls are TRBV7-9 and TRBJ1-1; D not resolved. Germline V gene data show CDR1 as SEHNR and CDR2 as FQNEAQ (reference sequence). V shed 6 bases and J shed 1 base, with 9 bases lying between them. The CDR3 consists of 13 residues.

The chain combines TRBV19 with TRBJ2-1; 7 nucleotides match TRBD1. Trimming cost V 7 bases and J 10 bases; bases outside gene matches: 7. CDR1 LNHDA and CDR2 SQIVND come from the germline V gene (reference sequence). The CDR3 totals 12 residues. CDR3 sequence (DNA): TGTGCCAGTATGGGGGACAGACGGGAGCAGTTCTTC. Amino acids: CASMGDRREQFF.

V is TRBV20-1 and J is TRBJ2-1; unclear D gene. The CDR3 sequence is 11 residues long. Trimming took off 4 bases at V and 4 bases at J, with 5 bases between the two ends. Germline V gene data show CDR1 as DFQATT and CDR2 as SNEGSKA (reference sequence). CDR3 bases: TGCAGTGCTAATTCTTACAATGAGCAGTTCTTC. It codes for CSANSYNEQFF.

Here the CDR3 DNA reads TGTGCCAGCTCACGACAGGAATACAATGAGCAGTTCTTC. This codes for CASSRQEYNEQFF. This sequence joins TRBV18 and TRBJ2-1, with D possibly TRBD1 on 6 matching bases. V dropped 4 bases and J dropped 4 bases, with 8 bases sitting between them. Germline-derived CDR1 and CDR2 are KGHSH and LQKENI. The CDR3 is 13 residues long.

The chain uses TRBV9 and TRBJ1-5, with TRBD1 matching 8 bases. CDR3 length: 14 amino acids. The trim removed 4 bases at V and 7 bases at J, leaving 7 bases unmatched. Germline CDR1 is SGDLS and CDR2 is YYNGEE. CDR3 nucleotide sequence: TGTGCCAGCAGCCCTGGACAGGGTAGCCAGCCCCAGCATTTT. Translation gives CASSPGQGSQPQHF. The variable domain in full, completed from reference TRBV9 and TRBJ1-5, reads DSGVTQTPKHLITATGQRVTLRCSPRSGDLSVYWYQQSLDQGLQFLIQYYNGEERAKGNILERFSAQQFPDLHSELNLSSLELGDSALYFCASSPGQGSQPQHFGDGTRLSIL.

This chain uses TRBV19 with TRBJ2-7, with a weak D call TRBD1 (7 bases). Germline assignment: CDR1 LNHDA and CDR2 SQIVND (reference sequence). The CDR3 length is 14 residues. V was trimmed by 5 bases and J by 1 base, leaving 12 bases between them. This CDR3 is CASSFRGESYEQYF. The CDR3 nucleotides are TGTGCCAGTAGTTTCAGGGGGGAATCCTACGAGCAGTACTTC. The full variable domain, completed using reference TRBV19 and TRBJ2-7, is DGGITQSPKYLFRKEGQNVTLSCEQNLNHDAMYWYRQDPGQGLRLIYYSQIVNDFQKGDIAEGYSVSREKKESFPLTVTSAQKNPTAFYLCASSFRGESYEQYFGPGTRLTVT.

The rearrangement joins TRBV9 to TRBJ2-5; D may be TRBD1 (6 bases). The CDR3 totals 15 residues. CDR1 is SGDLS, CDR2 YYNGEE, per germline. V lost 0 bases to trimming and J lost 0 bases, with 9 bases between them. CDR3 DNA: TGTGCCAGCAGCGTAGGGACAGCGTACCAAGAGACCCAGTACTTC. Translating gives CASSVGTAYQETQYF. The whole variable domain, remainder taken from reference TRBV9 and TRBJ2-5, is DSGVTQTPKHLITATGQRVTLRCSPRSGDLSVYWYQQSLDQGLQFLIQYYNGEERAKGNILERFSAQQFPDLHSELNLSSLELGDSALYFCASSVGTAYQETQYFGPGTRLLVL.

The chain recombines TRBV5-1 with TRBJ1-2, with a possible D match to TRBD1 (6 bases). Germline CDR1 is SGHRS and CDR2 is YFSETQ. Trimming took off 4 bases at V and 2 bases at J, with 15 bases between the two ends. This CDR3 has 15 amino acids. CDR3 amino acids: CASSTGTTKNYGYTF. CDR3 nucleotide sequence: TGCGCCAGCAGCACCGGGACAACGAAAAACTATGGCTACACCTTC.

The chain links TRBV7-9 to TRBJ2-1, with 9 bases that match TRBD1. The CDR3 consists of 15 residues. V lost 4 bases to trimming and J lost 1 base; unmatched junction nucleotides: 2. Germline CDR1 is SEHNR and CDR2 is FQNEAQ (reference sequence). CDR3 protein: CASSSDRGSYNEQFF. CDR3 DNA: TGTGCCAGCAGCTCCGACAGGGGGTCCTACAATGAGCAGTTCTTC.

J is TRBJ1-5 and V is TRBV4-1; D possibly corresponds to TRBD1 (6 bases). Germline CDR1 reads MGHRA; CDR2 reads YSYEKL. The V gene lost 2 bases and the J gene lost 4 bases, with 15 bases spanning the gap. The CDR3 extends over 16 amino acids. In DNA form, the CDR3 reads TGCGCCAGCAGCCAACTCCCCGGGACATCTAATCAGCCCCAGCATTTT. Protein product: CASSQLPGTSNQPQHF.

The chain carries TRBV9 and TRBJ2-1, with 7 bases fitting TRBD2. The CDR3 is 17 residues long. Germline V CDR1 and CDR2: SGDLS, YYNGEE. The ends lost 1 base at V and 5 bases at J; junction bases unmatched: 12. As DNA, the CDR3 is TGTGCCAGCAGCGTACTCGGTTCGGGAGGTAGACACAATGAGCAGTTCTTC. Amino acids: CASSVLGSGGRHNEQFF. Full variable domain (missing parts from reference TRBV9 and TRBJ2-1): DSGVTQTPKHLITATGQRVTLRCSPRSGDLSVYWYQQSLDQGLQFLIQYYNGEERAKGNILERFSAQQFPDLHSELNLSSLELGDSALYFCASSVLGSGGRHNEQFFGPGTRLTVL.

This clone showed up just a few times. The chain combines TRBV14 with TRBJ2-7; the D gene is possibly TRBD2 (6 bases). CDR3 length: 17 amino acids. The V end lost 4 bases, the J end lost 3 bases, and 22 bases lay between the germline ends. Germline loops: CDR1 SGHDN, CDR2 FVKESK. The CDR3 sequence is CASSPPGNPRGNYEQYF. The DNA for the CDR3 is TGTGCCAGCAGCCCCCCAGGCAACCCTCGGGGGAACTACGAGCAGTACTTC.